This paragraph covers one T cell receptor beta chain sequence. Its antigen is as yet unknown. The CDR3 spans 11 residues. Deletions cut 2 bases from V and 1 base from J, with 2 bases between. CDR1 and CDR2 from the germline V gene are SQVTM and ANQGSEA. This entry belongs to a study of T cells in localized non-small cell lung cancer. Assay: immunoSEQ multiplex PCR; the TCRdb copy retains only in-frame clones and omits some. The sample has tens of thousands of clones, almost 90% seen once. General study findings and limits: Compared with tumor, uninvolved adjacent lung displayed greater T cell clonality, ranking highest overall. When the top 100 tumor clones were examined, a median about 60 of them also appeared in the adjacent lung, which was paired and uninvolved. As only one tumor region underwent sequencing, heterogeneity remains possible.

The sequences come from peripheral blood, collected before any cancer treatment. The sequence was collected from a man aged 35 to 70 with stage I lung adenocarcinoma. V gene TRBV29-1 combines with J gene TRBJ1-1; no clear D gene. CDR3 residues: CSVEKNTEAFF. CDR3 sequence (DNA): TGCAGCGTTGAAAAGAACACTGAAGCTTTCTTT.